The rows below give T cell receptor beta chains drawn from one sample of a study of T cells in Graves' hyperthyroidism and ophthalmopathy. One entry per CDR3 protein, called by TCRdb with MiXCR from the multiplex PCR reads. The table has about 500,000 distinct CDR3 sequences, 16% seen once; the top ten hold about 18%. The sequenced material came from blood. Every receptor here comes from a young woman with Graves' hyperthyroidism. Each CDR3 is given with its conserved first and last residue. The D gene is left open where the match is weak. The listing skips clone size in some rows; elsewhere it reads once, few, many or a size class.

cdr3_aa,cdr3_nt,d_call,clone_size,v_call,j_call
CASSRDIGETQYF,TGTGCCAGCAGTAGGGATATTGGAGAGACCCAGTACTTC,-,few,TRBV6-1,TRBJ2-5
CSARKDRGDYGYTF,TGCAGTGCTAGAAAGGACAGGGGCGACTATGGCTACACCTTC,TRBD1,few,TRBV20-1,TRBJ1-2
CSVVGRAEAFF,TGCAGCGTTGTCGGCAGGGCTGAAGCTTTCTTT,-,few,TRBV29-1,TRBJ1-1
CASSYERLTGPLVGKLFF,TGTGCCAGCAGCTACGAACGCTTGACAGGGCCATTAGTTGGCAAACTGTTTTTT,TRBD1,-,TRBV11-2,TRBJ1-4
CSVGLYNYGYTF,TGCAGCGTAGGGCTCTATAACTATGGCTACACCTTC,-,-,TRBV29-1,TRBJ1-2
CASSSRTAIYEQYF,TGTGCCAGCAGTTCCCGGACAGCCATTTACGAGCAGTACTTC,-,many,TRBV6-1,TRBJ2-7
CASSQEQGPQYF,TGCGCCAGCAGCCAAGAACAAGGGCCCCAGTACTTC,-,-,TRBV4-1,TRBJ2-5
CSASPEPGQETQYF,TGCAGTGCTAGCCCCGAGCCAGGGCAGGAGACCCAGTACTTC,-,-,TRBV20-1,TRBJ2-5
CASSTTGGLISYEQYF,TGCGCCAGCAGCACGACAGGGGGCCTAATCTCCTACGAGCAGTACTTC,TRBD1,-,TRBV5-1,TRBJ2-7
CASSVVHTGGGNQPQHF,TGTGCCAGCAGTGTAGTGCATACAGGGGGCGGGAATCAGCCCCAGCATTTT,TRBD1,-,TRBV6-1,TRBJ1-5
CAWSSPGGYGYTF,TGTGCCTGGAGTTCCCCAGGGGGCTATGGCTACACCTTC,TRBD1,many,TRBV30,TRBJ1-2
CASSMIVGRGNIQYF,TGTGCCAGCAGTATGATCGTTGGCAGGGGAAACATTCAGTACTTC,-,many,TRBV12-3/TRBV12-4,TRBJ2-4
CASSLALRSGETQYF,TGTGCCAGCAGCTTGGCCTTGAGGAGTGGGGAGACCCAGTACTTC,-,few,TRBV5-4,TRBJ2-5
CASSLSQESYEQYF,TGTGCCAGCAGTTTATCCCAGGAGAGCTACGAGCAGTACTTC,-,-,TRBV28,TRBJ2-7
CASSYAPRGNYNEQFF,TGTGCCAGCAGTTACGCACCGCGGGGAAACTACAATGAGCAGTTCTTC,-,-,TRBV6-2/TRBV6-3,TRBJ2-1
CASSLEDRAHEQYF,TGCGCCAGCAGCTTGGAGGACAGGGCCCACGAGCAGTACTTC,TRBD1,-,TRBV5-1,TRBJ2-7
CASSAQGSYEQYF,TGCGCCAGCAGCGCACAGGGGTCCTACGAGCAGTACTTC,TRBD1,many,TRBV5-1,TRBJ2-7
CASSPKDRLNTEAFF,TGTGCCAGCAGCCCCAAGGACAGATTGAACACTGAAGCTTTCTTT,-,few,TRBV11-3,TRBJ1-1
CASSYPGQGGSPLHF,TGTGCCAGCAGTTACCCGGGACAGGGGGGTTCACCCCTCCACTTT,TRBD1,-,TRBV6-2/TRBV6-3,TRBJ1-6
CASSQDVGAVGSYEQYF,TGCGCCAGCAGCCAAGATGTGGGGGCAGTGGGCTCCTACGAGCAGTACTTC,-,-,TRBV4-1,TRBJ2-7
CASRVHATNEKLFF,TGTGCCAGCAGGGTCCATGCAACTAATGAAAAACTGTTTTTT,-,many,TRBV2,TRBJ1-4
CASSLLGRSPLHF,TGTGCCAGCAGTTTATTAGGGCGGTCACCCCTCCACTTT,-,many,TRBV28,TRBJ1-6
CAITRDRSTEAFF,TGTGCCATCACCCGGGACAGAAGTACTGAAGCTTTCTTT,TRBD1,few,TRBV10-3,TRBJ1-1
CASSIRQGAWEKLFF,TGTGCCAGTAGTATTAGACAGGGGGCATGGGAAAAACTGTTTTTT,TRBD1,-,TRBV19,TRBJ1-4
CASSQGTGRGEQYF,TGTGCCAGCAGCCAAGGGACAGGGCGCGGCGAGCAGTACTTC,TRBD1,many,TRBV3-1,TRBJ2-7
CASSSREGSGRTNEQFF,TGTGCCAGCAGCTCTCGGGAGGGCAGCGGGCGGACCAATGAGCAGTTCTTC,TRBD2,once,TRBV7-9,TRBJ2-1
CATSRASFILQETQYF,TGTGCCACCAGCAGAGCTTCCTTCATACTCCAAGAGACCCAGTACTTC,-,few,TRBV15,TRBJ2-5
CASSYSPGTVDPYEQYF,TGTGCCAGCAGTTACTCCCCCGGGACAGTGGATCCCTACGAGCAGTACTTC,TRBD1,many,TRBV6-2/TRBV6-3,TRBJ2-7
CASSLVGGGTQYF,TGTGCCAGCAGCTTAGTAGGTGGTGGGACCCAGTACTTC,-,-,TRBV7-9,TRBJ2-5
CASSPGGRVEQYF,TGTGCCAGCAGCCCCGGGGGGAGGGTCGAGCAGTACTTC,TRBD2,few,TRBV7-2,TRBJ2-7
CASSSVARGVYGYTF,TGTGCCAGCAGTTCCGTCGCTCGGGGTGTCTATGGCTACACCTTC,-,many,TRBV12-3/TRBV12-4,TRBJ1-2
CASSLGGLPEAFF,TGTGCCAGCAGCCTAGGGGGTCTGCCTGAAGCTTTCTTT,-,-,TRBV7-9,TRBJ1-1
CSARGKGGLTYEQYF,TGCAGTGCTAGGGGAAAGGGGGGCTTAACCTACGAGCAGTACTTC,-,many,TRBV20-1,TRBJ2-7
CASSILGGSYNEQFF,TGTGCCAGTAGTATTCTGGGGGGCAGCTACAATGAGCAGTTCTTC,-,few,TRBV19,TRBJ2-1
CASSQVWAGDYGYTF,TGCGCCAGCAGCCAAGTTTGGGCAGGGGACTATGGCTACACCTTC,-,few,TRBV4-3,TRBJ1-2
CATSFSYNEQFF,TGTGCCACCTCCTTTTCGTACAATGAGCAGTTCTTC,-,few,TRBV6-2/TRBV6-3,TRBJ2-1
CASSQAGPINEKLFF,TGCGCCAGCAGCCAAGCTGGACCGATTAATGAAAAACTGTTTTTT,-,-,TRBV4-1,TRBJ1-4
CASSYPQGQPSTNEKLFF,TGTGCCAGCAGTTACCCCCAAGGACAGCCTTCAACTAATGAAAAACTGTTTTTT,-,-,TRBV6-2/TRBV6-3,TRBJ1-4
CSARVALGQGMGNQPQHF,TGCAGTGCTAGAGTCGCCCTGGGACAGGGGATGGGCAATCAGCCCCAGCATTTT,TRBD1,few,TRBV20-1,TRBJ1-5
CASSPKHGGLDSPLHF,TGTGCCAGCTCACCGAAGCATGGGGGTTTAGATTCACCCCTCCACTTT,-,-,TRBV18,TRBJ1-6
CASSLLKGAYNEQFF,TGTGCCAGCAGTTTACTGAAGGGGGCCTACAATGAGCAGTTCTTC,-,many,TRBV12-3/TRBV12-4,TRBJ2-1
CATARGGRVTDTQYF,TGTGCCACCGCTAGGGGCGGGAGGGTCACAGATACGCAGTATTTT,TRBD2,-,TRBV12-3/TRBV12-4,TRBJ2-3
CASSHLIGTGGVGGLYEQYF,TGCGCCAGCAGCCATCTAATAGGGACAGGGGGCGTAGGTGGTCTCTACGAGCAGTACTTC,TRBD1,-,TRBV4-3,TRBJ2-7
CASSRGLAGETQYF,TGTGCCAGCAGCCGCGGACTAGCGGGAGAGACCCAGTACTTC,TRBD2,many,TRBV7-2,TRBJ2-5
CSADIPGPITDTQYF,TGCAGTGCTGACATACCGGGCCCGATCACAGATACGCAGTATTTT,-,many,TRBV20-1,TRBJ2-3
CASSTGLAGAQASHEQYF,TGCGCCAGCAGCACCGGACTAGCGGGAGCGCAGGCCTCCCACGAGCAGTACTTC,TRBD2,-,TRBV5-1,TRBJ2-7
CASGRGGLYEQYF,TGTGCCAGCGGACGCGGGGGGCTCTACGAGCAGTACTTC,TRBD2,many,TRBV27,TRBJ2-7
CASSQVGGSPRTDTQYF,TGTGCCAGCAGCCAAGTCGGCGGGAGTCCCCGCACAGATACGCAGTATTTT,TRBD2,many,TRBV3-1,TRBJ2-3
CASSQGRTEFYEQYF,TGCGCCAGCAGCCAGGGCCGGACAGAGTTCTACGAGCAGTACTTC,-,many,TRBV5-1,TRBJ2-7
CASSQVGGTGGNEQFF,TGTGCCAGCAGCCAAGTCGGCGGGACAGGGGGGAATGAGCAGTTCTTC,TRBD1,many,TRBV3-1,TRBJ2-1
CSATPTGMNTEAFF,TGCAGTGCAACACCCACAGGGATGAACACTGAAGCTTTCTTT,-,many,TRBV20-1,TRBJ1-1
CSVASQTWGYTF,TGCAGCGTTGCCTCTCAAACATGGGGCTACACCTTC,-,-,TRBV29-1,TRBJ1-2
CASSLYGGTRSTDTQYF,TGTGCCAGCAGTTTATATGGGGGGACCCGTAGCACAGATACGCAGTATTTT,-,many,TRBV27,TRBJ2-3
CASSRTSETQYF,TGCGCCAGCAGTCGGACTTCAGAGACCCAGTACTTC,-,few,TRBV5-1,TRBJ2-5
CASSMGQGNYGYTF,TGTGCCAGCAGCATGGGACAGGGAAATTATGGCTACACCTTC,TRBD1,-,TRBV13,TRBJ1-2
CASSYGPGGETQYF,TGTGCCAGCAGTTACGGTCCGGGTGGCGAGACCCAGTACTTC,-,many,TRBV6-5,TRBJ2-5
CASMEQGSGTEAFF,TGTGCCAGTATGGAACAGGGGAGCGGCACTGAAGCTTTCTTT,TRBD1,-,TRBV19,TRBJ1-1
CASSSTGYNQPQHF,TGTGCCAGCAGTTCTACAGGATACAATCAGCCCCAGCATTTT,-,-,TRBV6-1,TRBJ1-5
CASSQDAVEETQYF,TGCGCCAGCAGCCAAGATGCGGTCGAAGAGACCCAGTACTTC,-,few,TRBV4-1,TRBJ2-5
CASSESWGITDTQYF,TGTGCCAGCAGTGAAAGCTGGGGAATCACAGATACGCAGTATTTT,-,many,TRBV6-1,TRBJ2-3